This is a list of T cell receptor beta chains from one sample in a study of T cells in Graves' hyperthyroidism and ophthalmopathy. Using its own MiXCR run on the multiplex PCR reads, TCRdb lists one record per CDR3 protein. The table shows some 210,000 distinct CDR3 sequences, with roughly 15% occurring only once. Material: blood. These receptor sequences come from a man aged 50 to 59 with Graves' hyperthyroidism. Both conserved end residues are trimmed from each CDR3.

j_gene	v_gene	CDR3aa
TRBJ2-5	TRBV20-1	SWERPAETQY
TRBJ2-5	TRBV27	ASSPQRTSGPEY
TRBJ1-1	TRBV30	AWRGRTGRNTETF
TRBJ2-7	TRBV20-1	SARDYSGAYEQY
TRBJ1-1	TRBV4-1	ASSRGGVNTEAF
TRBJ2-1	TRBV20-1	SARGFGQGGGEQF
TRBJ2-7	TRBV11-3	ASSRRDSYEQY
TRBJ2-7	TRBV2	ASSGDRGGNEQY
TRBJ2-7	TRBV7-9	ASSVDVTVSYEQY
TRBJ2-1	TRBV28	ASSFAGNYNEQF
TRBJ1-6	TRBV11-2	ASSLRLSSYNSPLH
TRBJ2-3	TRBV29-1	SVLLGTSGTQY
TRBJ2-1	TRBV5-1	ASSTGTQINEQF
TRBJ2-3	TRBV11-2	ASSLGLAGAVSDTQY
TRBJ1-1	TRBV7-3	ASSLQGMITEAF
TRBJ2-7	TRBV4-2	ASSLWHPSYEQY
TRBJ2-1	TRBV15	ATGLSGNEQF
TRBJ2-7	TRBV10-3	AISVNAGGAGQY
TRBJ2-7	TRBV2	ASSEFGRGTYEQY
TRBJ2-7	TRBV24-1	ATSDPGAGGASEQY
TRBJ2-7	TRBV28	ASSFLGLAGVYEQY
TRBJ2-1	TRBV4-3	ASSQDGAIANEQF
TRBJ2-7	TRBV6-2/TRBV6-3	ASSYSTSGTYEQY
TRBJ1-2	TRBV7-2	ASTPGQGGDYGYT
TRBJ1-4	TRBV5-6	ASSSTDNEKLF
TRBJ1-1	TRBV6-1	ASSQDRGNTEAF
TRBJ2-2	TRBV18	ASSDPSTTGELF
TRBJ2-1	TRBV9	ASSVGGLAGNNEQF
TRBJ1-1	TRBV28	ASSFGGQIAEAF
TRBJ2-2	TRBV5-1	ASSFFMNTGELF
TRBJ2-2	TRBV6-1	ASRRTSGKYGELF
TRBJ2-3	TRBV5-1	ASSQREGLDTQY
TRBJ2-1	TRBV5-5	ASSFEFEQF
TRBJ2-2	TRBV2	ASSELAGPGTGELF
TRBJ2-1	TRBV19	ASDFGVGNEQF
TRBJ2-1	TRBV6-2/TRBV6-3	ASLKVASGVREQF
TRBJ2-3	TRBV6-4	ASSADGEPTDTQY
TRBJ2-3	TRBV28	ASSFGTGFHIQLSTDTQY
TRBJ1-2	TRBV20-1	SATGGNYGYT
TRBJ2-6	TRBV12-5	ASGLFVRGRAGANVLT
TRBJ2-1	TRBV20-1	SAREGRGTQDNEQF
TRBJ2-5	TRBV7-2	ASSNQGDETQY
TRBJ2-2	TRBV2	ASRGFERGRNTGELF
TRBJ2-1	TRBV20-1	SAPGLAIMEQF